These T cell receptor beta chains were read from a single sample in a study of pediatric ulcerative colitis. Assay used: immunoSEQ multiplex PCR; TCRdb lists only in-frame clones, some missing. The sample consists of around 68,000 clones, 77% of them appearing once. Sequencing input: blood. Every receptor here comes from a boy aged 10-17 years with moderate ulcerative colitis. Each CDR3 is given with its conserved first and last residue. The D gene is left open where the match is weak. Expanded clones are given a class, and other clones once, few, many or no size at all.

CDR3: CASSYPGQGRNQPQHF
DNA: TGTGCCAGCAGTTACCCGGGACAGGGGCGCAATCAGCCCCAGCATTTT
J: TRBJ1-5
size: -
V: TRBV6-7
D: TRBD1

CDR3: CASSGGRLAGVSDTQYF
DNA: TGTGCCAGCAGTGGGGGTAGATTAGCGGGAGTGTCAGATACGCAGTATTTT
J: TRBJ2-3
size: -
V: TRBV2
D: TRBD2

CDR3: CASSLGGQGRNEQFF
DNA: TGTGCCAGCAGCTTAGGAGGACAGGGAAGGAATGAGCAGTTCTTC
J: TRBJ2-1
size: -
V: TRBV7-2
D: TRBD1

CDR3: CASSGVTRGEVREQYF
DNA: TGTGCCAGCAGTGGAGTTACTAGGGGAGAGGTTCGGGAGCAGTACTTC
J: TRBJ2-7
size: -
V: TRBV25-1
D: -

CDR3: CAISDFGPQHF
DNA: TGTGCCATCAGTGACTTCGGTCCCCAGCATTTT
J: TRBJ1-5
size: -
V: TRBV10-3
D: -

CDR3: CASSLATGYNYGYTF
DNA: TGCGCCAGCAGCTTGGCTACAGGGTATAACTATGGCTACACCTTC
J: TRBJ1-2
size: -
V: TRBV5-1
D: -

CDR3: CASSLDSGGAGGYTF
DNA: TGTGCCAGCAGCTTGGATTCGGGGGGCGCGGGTGGCTACACCTTC
J: TRBJ1-2
size: -
V: TRBV5-4
D: -

CDR3: CASSQWGATSGRTQNEQFF
DNA: TGTGCCAGCAGCCAGTGGGGGGCTACTAGCGGGAGAACCCAAAATGAGCAGTTCTTC
J: TRBJ2-1
size: -
V: TRBV14
D: TRBD2

CDR3: CASSLVGSSYEQYF
DNA: TGTGCCAGCAGCTTGGTCGGGAGCTCCTACGAGCAGTACTTC
J: TRBJ2-7
size: once
V: TRBV5-4
D: -

CDR3: CASSSPGHSNSPLHF
DNA: TGTGCCAGCAGCTCCCCAGGACACTCCAATTCACCCCTCCACTTT
J: TRBJ1-6
size: -
V: TRBV7-9
D: -

CDR3: CASSMGPISYEQYF
DNA: TGTGCCAGTAGTATGGGGCCCATCTCCTACGAGCAGTACTTC
J: TRBJ2-7
size: -
V: TRBV19
D: -

CDR3: CASSPPNTRPNYGYTF
DNA: TGTGCCAGCTCACCACCGAACACCCGTCCTAACTATGGCTACACCTTC
J: TRBJ1-2
size: -
V: TRBV18
D: -

CDR3: CAWNMDRIGNEAFF
DNA: TGTGCCTGGAACATGGACAGGATCGGTAATGAAGCTTTCTTT
J: TRBJ1-1
size: -
V: TRBV30
D: TRBD1

CDR3: CASSPGPNTEAFF
DNA: TGTGCCAGCTCACCAGGACCCAACACTGAAGCTTTCTTT
J: TRBJ1-1
size: -
V: TRBV18
D: -

CDR3: CASGMNTEAFF
DNA: TGTGCCAGCGGCATGAACACTGAAGCTTTCTTT
J: TRBJ1-1
size: few
V: TRBV4-2
D: -

CDR3: CASSQRHRGSTDTQYF
DNA: TGTGCCAGCAGCCAAAGACACCGGGGGAGCACAGATACGCAGTATTTT
J: TRBJ2-3
size: -
V: TRBV14
D: -

CDR3: CASSRTKYQETQYF
DNA: TGTGCCAGCAGTAGGACAAAGTACCAAGAGACCCAGTACTTC
J: TRBJ2-5
size: few
V: TRBV6-5
D: -

CDR3: CASSESWNYRVVNTEAFF
DNA: TGCGCCAGCAGTGAGTCTTGGAACTACAGGGTGGTGAACACTGAAGCTTTCTTT
J: TRBJ1-1
size: -
V: TRBV10-2
D: -

CDR3: CASSRLRGHGYTF
DNA: TGTGCCAGCAGCCGTCTCCGGGGGCATGGCTACACCTTC
J: TRBJ1-2
size: -
V: TRBV14
D: -

CDR3: CASATSLGQIYEQYF
DNA: TGTGCTAGTGCCACCTCCTTGGGACAAATATACGAGCAGTACTTC
J: TRBJ2-7
size: -
V: TRBV12-5
D: -

CDR3: CASSPAGGSSYEQYF
DNA: TGTGCCAGCAGTCCAGCGGGAGGGAGCTCCTACGAGCAGTACTTC
J: TRBJ2-7
size: -
V: TRBV28
D: TRBD2

CDR3: CASSLVWRPEAFF
DNA: TGTGCCAGCAGCTTAGTCTGGCGACCGGAGGCTTTCTTT
J: TRBJ1-1
size: few
V: TRBV7-2
D: -

CDR3: CASSLEGARYTEAFF
DNA: TGCGCCAGCAGCTTGGAGGGGGCGCGGTACACTGAAGCTTTCTTT
J: TRBJ1-1
size: few
V: TRBV5-1
D: TRBD1

CDR3: CASSLVQVGGETQYF
DNA: TGCGCCAGCAGCTTGGTTCAGGTGGGCGGCGAGACCCAGTACTTC
J: TRBJ2-5
size: once
V: TRBV5-1
D: -

CDR3: CASSGKGYSNQPQHF
DNA: TGCGCCAGCAGTGGGAAGGGGTATAGCAATCAGCCCCAGCATTTT
J: TRBJ1-5
size: -
V: TRBV10-2
D: -

CDR3: CASSLPVINEQYF
DNA: TGTGCCAGCAGCTTACCGGTTATTAACGAGCAGTACTTC
J: TRBJ2-7
size: few
V: TRBV11-2
D: -

CDR3: CASSQGHTATNEKLFF
DNA: TGCGCCAGCAGCCAGGGACACACAGCAACTAATGAAAAACTGTTTTTT
J: TRBJ1-4
size: few
V: TRBV5-1
D: -

CDR3: CASSFRGMNTEAFF
DNA: TGTGCCAGCAGCTTCAGGGGTATGAACACTGAAGCTTTCTTT
J: TRBJ1-1
size: -
V: TRBV7-2
D: -

CDR3: CASSLTYSYEQYF
DNA: TGTGCCAGCAGTTTAACTTACTCCTACGAGCAGTACTTC
J: TRBJ2-7
size: -
V: TRBV27
D: -

CDR3: CASSSRQGMSQETQYF
DNA: TGTGCCAGCAGTTCTCGACAGGGGATGTCCCAAGAGACCCAGTACTTC
J: TRBJ2-5
size: -
V: TRBV27
D: TRBD1

CDR3: CASSLASAVNSGNTIYF
DNA: TGCGCCAGCAGCTTGGCCTCAGCTGTGAACTCTGGAAACACCATATATTTT
J: TRBJ1-3
size: few
V: TRBV5-1
D: -

CDR3: CSVEDRQGNTGELFF
DNA: TGCAGCGTTGAAGACAGACAGGGGAACACCGGGGAGCTGTTTTTT
J: TRBJ2-2
size: -
V: TRBV29-1
D: TRBD1

CDR3: CASSVEGGGGEQFF
DNA: TGTGCCAGCAGCGTAGAAGGAGGGGGAGGTGAGCAGTTCTTC
J: TRBJ2-1
size: -
V: TRBV9
D: -

CDR3: CASTAMYEQYF
DNA: TGTGCCAGCACCGCCATGTACGAGCAGTACTTC
J: TRBJ2-7
size: -
V: TRBV28
D: -

CDR3: CASSHPSGTKNTDTQYF
DNA: TGTGCCAGCAGTCATCCCTCCGGGACTAAAAACACAGATACGCAGTATTTT
J: TRBJ2-3
size: -
V: TRBV2
D: TRBD2

CDR3: CASSFKDRRKVDTEAFF
DNA: TGTGCCAGCAGCTTTAAGGACAGAAGAAAGGTCGACACTGAAGCTTTCTTT
J: TRBJ1-1
size: few
V: TRBV7-8
D: -

CDR3: CASSQGRGQPQHF
DNA: TGCGCCAGCAGCCAAGGAAGGGGGCAGCCCCAGCATTTT
J: TRBJ1-5
size: few
V: TRBV4-1
D: -

CDR3: CASQGQGMGTEAFF
DNA: TGTGCCAGCCAGGGACAGGGGATGGGCACTGAAGCTTTCTTT
J: TRBJ1-1
size: -
V: TRBV18
D: TRBD1

CDR3: CASSQVGSLPYGYTF
DNA: TGCGCCAGCAGCCAAGTGGGCTCCCTGCCCTATGGCTACACCTTC
J: TRBJ1-2
size: -
V: TRBV4-1
D: -

CDR3: CASSLQRLLAGKRETQYF
DNA: TGTGCCAGCAGCCTCCAGCGGCTTCTAGCGGGAAAACGAGAGACCCAGTACTTC
J: TRBJ2-5
size: -
V: TRBV14
D: TRBD2

CDR3: CASSGRPTGSANYNEQFF
DNA: TGTGCCAGCAGTGGCCGACCTACAGGGTCCGCAAACTACAATGAGCAGTTCTTC
J: TRBJ2-1
size: -
V: TRBV6-4
D: -

CDR3: CSARDIRELFF
DNA: TGCAGTGCTAGGGACATCCGGGAGCTGTTTTTT
J: TRBJ2-2
size: -
V: TRBV20-1
D: -

CDR3: CASSQMDRGSQETQYF
DNA: TGTGCCAGCAGCCAAATGGACAGGGGGTCACAAGAGACCCAGTACTTC
J: TRBJ2-5
size: -
V: TRBV14
D: TRBD1

CDR3: CASSLTGAPPLLGPYF
DNA: TGTGCCAGCAGCTTGACCGGGGCCCCTCCTCTACTGGGTCCGTATTTT
J: TRBJ2-3
size: -
V: TRBV5-5
D: -

CDR3: CASIPGGRTSYNEQFF
DNA: TGTGCCAGCATACCGGGGGGCAGAACCTCCTACAATGAGCAGTTCTTC
J: TRBJ2-1
size: -
V: TRBV7-2
D: -

CDR3: CAISDGTHRAEAFF
DNA: TGTGCCATCAGTGACGGGACACATCGGGCTGAAGCTTTCTTT
J: TRBJ1-1
size: -
V: TRBV10-3
D: -

CDR3: CASSSPRVGTEAFF
DNA: TGTGCCAGCAGCTCCCCCCGGGTGGGTACTGAAGCTTTCTTT
J: TRBJ1-1
size: -
V: TRBV7-9
D: -

CDR3: CASSLGFRDRGNEQFF
DNA: TGCGCCAGCAGCTTGGGCTTCCGGGACAGGGGAAATGAGCAGTTCTTC
J: TRBJ2-1
size: -
V: TRBV5-1
D: TRBD1

CDR3: CASRKTENYGYTF
DNA: TGTGCCAGCAGGAAGACAGAGAACTATGGCTACACCTTC
J: TRBJ1-2
size: -
V: TRBV2
D: -

CDR3: CASSLRDRGHSPLHF
DNA: TGTGCCAGCAGCCTGAGGGACAGGGGCCATTCACCCCTCCACTTT
J: TRBJ1-6
size: -
V: TRBV7-9
D: TRBD1

CDR3: CASSFAQGAGELFF
DNA: TGCGCCAGCAGCTTTGCACAGGGGGCCGGGGAGCTGTTTTTT
J: TRBJ2-2
size: -
V: TRBV5-1
D: TRBD1

CDR3: CASSYEISNAEAFF
DNA: TGCGCCAGCAGCTATGAGATTTCGAACGCTGAAGCTTTCTTT
J: TRBJ1-1
size: -
V: TRBV5-1
D: -

CDR3: CASRGERDRAYQPQHF
DNA: TGTGCCAGTAGGGGGGAGAGAGACAGGGCCTATCAGCCCCAGCATTTT
J: TRBJ1-5
size: -
V: TRBV19
D: TRBD1

CDR3: CASSLDGANYGYTF
DNA: TGTGCCAGCAGCTTAGACGGCGCTAACTATGGCTACACCTTC
J: TRBJ1-2
size: few
V: TRBV7-9
D: -

CDR3: CASRPSGRVDEQFF
DNA: TGTGCCAGTCGGCCTAGCGGGAGAGTGGATGAGCAGTTCTTC
J: TRBJ2-1
size: -
V: TRBV27
D: TRBD2

CDR3: CASSQDTSGRKLLRSYNEQFF
DNA: TGTGCCAGCAGCCAAGATACTAGCGGGAGGAAACTCCTTCGGTCCTACAATGAGCAGTTCTTC
J: TRBJ2-1
size: -
V: TRBV14
D: TRBD2

CDR3: CASSDYEGQETQYF
DNA: TGTGCCAGCAGTGATTATGAGGGTCAAGAGACCCAGTACTTC
J: TRBJ2-5
size: -
V: TRBV25-1
D: -

CDR3: CASGEGTGARGNQPQHF
DNA: TGTGCCAGCGGTGAAGGGACAGGGGCCCGGGGCAATCAGCCCCAGCATTTT
J: TRBJ1-5
size: -
V: TRBV6-1
D: TRBD1

CDR3: CASRLYSQAGEQYF
DNA: TGTGCCAGCAGGTTGTATAGCCAGGCGGGGGAGCAGTACTTC
J: TRBJ2-7
size: -
V: TRBV5-6
D: -

CDR3: CASSSWDRGIQPQHF
DNA: TGTGCCAGCAGCTCCTGGGACAGGGGAATTCAGCCCCAGCATTTT
J: TRBJ1-5
size: -
V: TRBV7-8
D: TRBD1